This record concerns one T cell receptor beta chain sequence. One entry per CDR3 protein results from TCRdb running MiXCR on the RT-PCR reads. This sample has around 150,000 distinct CDR3 sequences, with about a third found just once. These data come from a study of patients and donors after allogeneic stem cell transplantation. The length of the CDR3 is 16 residues. V gave up 1 base and J gave up 7 bases; unmatched junction bases: 7. Germline CDR1 MDHEN, CDR2 SYDVKM. What was sequenced was blood, either unsorted or a sorted T cell fraction (not recorded which). This receptor was identified in a human donor who was either an allogeneic HSCT recipient or a stem cell or donor lymphocyte infusion donor (not recorded which). It is not recorded whose cells these are; they may come from a transplant donor. The J gene is TRBJ1-6, the V gene TRBV28; 7 bases are shared with TRBD1. CDR3 sequence: CASSLYGGGENSPLHF. The DNA for the CDR3 is TGTGCCAGCAGTTTATATGGAGGGGGCGAGAATTCACCCCTCCACTTT.